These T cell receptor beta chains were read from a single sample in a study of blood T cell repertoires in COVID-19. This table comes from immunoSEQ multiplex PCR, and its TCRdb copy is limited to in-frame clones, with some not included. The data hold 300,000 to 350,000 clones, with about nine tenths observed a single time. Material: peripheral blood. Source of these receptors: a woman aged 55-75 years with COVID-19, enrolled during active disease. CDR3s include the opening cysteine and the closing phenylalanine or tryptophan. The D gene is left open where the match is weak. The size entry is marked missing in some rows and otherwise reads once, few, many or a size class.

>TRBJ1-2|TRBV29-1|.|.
TGCAGCGTTGTACAGACTAACTATGGCTACACCTTC
CSVVQTNYGYTF
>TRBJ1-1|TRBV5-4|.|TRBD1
TGTGCCAGCAGGGTCTGGGACAGAGAGAACACTGAAGCTTTCTTT
CASRVWDRENTEAFF
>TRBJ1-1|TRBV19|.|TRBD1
TGTGCCAGTAACCGCGGACAGGGGACGAACACTGAAGCTTTCTTT
CASNRGQGTNTEAFF
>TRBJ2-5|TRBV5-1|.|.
TGCGCCAGCAGCTTGGTGGGTCAGGCCACGGAGACCCAGTACTTC
CASSLVGQATETQYF
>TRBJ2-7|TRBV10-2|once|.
TGCGCCAGCAGCCCTCAGGACCGCGGGGAGCAGTACTTC
CASSPQDRGEQYF
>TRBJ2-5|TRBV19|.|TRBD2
TGTGCCAGTAGTATAAGCGGTAGCGGGGGGCCCCTCCAAGAGACCCAGTACTTC
CASSISGSGGPLQETQYF
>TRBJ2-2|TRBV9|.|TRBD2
TGTGCCAGCAGCGTAGGGGCTAGCGGGTCAGGAGGGGAGCTGTTTTTT
CASSVGASGSGGELFF
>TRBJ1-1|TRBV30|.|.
TGTGCCTGGACGGGGACTACGGACACTGAAGCTTTCTTT
CAWTGTTDTEAFF
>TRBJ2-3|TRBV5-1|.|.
TGCGCCAGCAGGCTAGGGGGATTCACAGATACGCAGTATTTT
CASRLGGFTDTQYF
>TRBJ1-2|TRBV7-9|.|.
TGTGCCAGCAGCTTAGGTCGTTATTTCTCTGGCTACACCTTC
CASSLGRYFSGYTF
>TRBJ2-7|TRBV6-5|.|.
TGTGCCAGCAGGCCGGCGGCGGGGCTATCTTACGAGCAGTACTTC
CASRPAAGLSYEQYF
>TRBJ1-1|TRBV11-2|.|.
TGTGCCAGCAGCGCCCTGGAGGCCGGGAACACTGAAGCTTTCTTT
CASSALEAGNTEAFF
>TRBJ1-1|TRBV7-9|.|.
TGTGCCAGCAGCTTAGGGGGTCGGACTCGCCGGACTGAAGCTTTCTTT
CASSLGGRTRRTEAFF
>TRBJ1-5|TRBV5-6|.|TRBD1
TGTGCCAGCAGCTTGAGGACAGGGATTCAGCCCCAGCATTTT
CASSLRTGIQPQHF
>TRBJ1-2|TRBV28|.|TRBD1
TGTGCCAGCAGACAGACGGGACAGGGTAACTATGGCTACACCTTC
CASRQTGQGNYGYTF
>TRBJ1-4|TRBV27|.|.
TGTGCCAGCAGTTGGGGGGGTTTTCCTGAAAAACTGTTTTTT
CASSWGGFPEKLFF
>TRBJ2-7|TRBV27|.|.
TGTGCCAGCAGTTTACAGGGGTTTTCCTACGAGCAGTACTTC
CASSLQGFSYEQYF
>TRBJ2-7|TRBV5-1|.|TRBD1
TGCGCCAGCAGCTTGTGGGACAGTACCTACGAGCAGTACTTC
CASSLWDSTYEQYF
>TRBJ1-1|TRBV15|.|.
TGTGCCACCAGCAGAGCAGGATATGAAGCTTTCTTT
CATSRAGYEAFF
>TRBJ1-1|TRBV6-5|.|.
TGTGCCAGCAGTTTAGTCACAGGGATGAACACTGAAGCTTTCTTT
CASSLVTGMNTEAFF
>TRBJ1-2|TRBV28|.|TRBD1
TGTGCCAGCAGTTCGCAGGGGGCTGACTATGGCTACACCTTC
CASSSQGADYGYTF
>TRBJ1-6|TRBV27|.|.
TGTGCCAGCAGCGTGGGGGCTCCCTATAATTCACCCCTCCACTTT
CASSVGAPYNSPLHF
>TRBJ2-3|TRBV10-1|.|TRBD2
TGCGCCAGTGGGGGACCTCGATCTGGCGGGGGTTGGGCAGATACGCAGTATTTT
CASGGPRSGGGWADTQYF
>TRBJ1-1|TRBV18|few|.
TGTGCCAGCTCACCCTCCGCACAATGGAGGAACACTGAAGCTTTCTTT
CASSPSAQWRNTEAFF
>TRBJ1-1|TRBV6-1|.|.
TGTGCCAGCAGTGAAGTAACAGAAGCTTTCTTT
CASSEVTEAFF
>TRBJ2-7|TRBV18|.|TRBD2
TGTGCCAGCTCACCACTGCCCGAGACCCGCGGGGGCGAGCAGTACTTC
CASSPLPETRGGEQYF
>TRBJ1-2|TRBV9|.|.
TGTGCCAGCAGCGTAGCTTGGCGACAGTGCTATGGCTACACCTTC
CASSVAWRQCYGYTF
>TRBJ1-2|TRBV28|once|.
TGTGCCAGCAGTCCCCTGACAACCGACAGGTTCGGGGGCTACACCTTC
CASSPLTTDRFGGYTF
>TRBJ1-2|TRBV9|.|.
TGTGCCAGCAGCGTAGATGGAGAGGTGGGTGGCTACACCTTC
CASSVDGEVGGYTF
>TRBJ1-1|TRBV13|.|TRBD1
TGTGCCAGCAGCGCCAACAGGGGTTACACTGAAGCTTTCTTT
CASSANRGYTEAFF
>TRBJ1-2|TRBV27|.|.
TGTGCCAGCAGTACTACCGGGGGGGGCCAAGGCTACACCTTC
CASSTTGGGQGYTF
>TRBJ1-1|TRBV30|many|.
TGTGCCTGGAGTGCGACTTTCGGCACTGAAGCTTTCTTT
CAWSATFGTEAFF
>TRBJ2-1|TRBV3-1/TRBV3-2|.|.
TGTGCCAGCAGCCACATGATGCGGGGGCGGGGGCGCGCCTACAATGAGCAGTTCTTC
CASSHMMRGRGRAYNEQFF
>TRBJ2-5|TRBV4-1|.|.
TGCGCCAGCAGCCAAGATTGGGCCAGCGGCCAGTACTTC
CASSQDWASGQYF
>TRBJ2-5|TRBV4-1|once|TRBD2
TGCGCCAGCAGCCAAGTTCGGCTAGCGGTGGGGCAAGAGACCCAGTACTTC
CASSQVRLAVGQETQYF
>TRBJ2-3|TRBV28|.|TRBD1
TGTGCCAGCAGTTTTGGGCCGGGACAGCTTACAGATACGCAGTATTTT
CASSFGPGQLTDTQYF
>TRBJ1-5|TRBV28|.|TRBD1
TGTGCCAGCAGTTCGACCCGTAACAGGGGGCGAAATCAGCCCCAGCATTTT
CASSSTRNRGRNQPQHF
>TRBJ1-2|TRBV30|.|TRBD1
TGTGCCTGGATTACAGGGGTGGGTGGCTACACCTTC
CAWITGVGGYTF
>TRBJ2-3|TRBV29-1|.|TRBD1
TGCAGCGTTGTGGTTGGGGCAGGGGGCTCCCCCACAGATACGCAGTATTTT
CSVVVGAGGSPTDTQYF
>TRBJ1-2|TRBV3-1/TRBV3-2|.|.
TGTGCCAGCAGCCTGCAGGGAGGTTATGGCTACACCTTC
CASSLQGGYGYTF
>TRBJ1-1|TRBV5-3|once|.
TGTGCCAGAAGCCCCAGTACTCAGGGGAACACTGAAGCTTTCTTT
CARSPSTQGNTEAFF
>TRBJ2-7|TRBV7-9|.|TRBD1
TGTGCCAGCAGCTGGACAGGGGAGAACGAGCAGTACTTC
CASSWTGENEQYF
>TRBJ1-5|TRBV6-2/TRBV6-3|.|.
TGTGCCAGCAGTTACAGTGGGGGAGGGCCTCAGCCCCAGCATTTT
CASSYSGGGPQPQHF
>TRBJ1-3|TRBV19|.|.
TGTGCCAGTACACCCAGAAGGGCAGACCGAGGGAACACCATATATTTT
CASTPRRADRGNTIYF
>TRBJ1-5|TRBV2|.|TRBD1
TGTGCCAGCAGCATGACAGGGTCCAATCAGCCCCAGCATTTT
CASSMTGSNQPQHF
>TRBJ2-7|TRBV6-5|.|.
TGTGCCAGCACCCCGGTGGCCGGGGGTCAGTACGAGCAGTACTTC
CASTPVAGGQYEQYF
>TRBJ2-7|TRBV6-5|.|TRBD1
TGTGCCAGCAGTTACTCGGGACAGGGCCACGAGCAGTACTTC
CASSYSGQGHEQYF
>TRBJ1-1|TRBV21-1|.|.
TGTGCCAGCAGCAAAGCGAGGTATGGAGCTTTCTTT
CASSKARYGAFF
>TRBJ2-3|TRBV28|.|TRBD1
TGTGCCAGCAGTTTAGGACTACCGGGACAGGGACCAGATACGCAGTATTTT
CASSLGLPGQGPDTQYF
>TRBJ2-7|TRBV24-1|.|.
TGTGCCACCAGTGACACGACAGGTATCAACGAGCAGTACTTC
CATSDTTGINEQYF
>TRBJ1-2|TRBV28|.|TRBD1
TGTGCCAGCACCCAGAATCAGGGGGCTGGTGGCTATGGCTACACCTTC
CASTQNQGAGGYGYTF
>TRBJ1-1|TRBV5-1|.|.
TGCGCCAGTCGACAGAACACTGAAGCTTTCTTT
CASRQNTEAFF
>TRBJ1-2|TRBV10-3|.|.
TGTGCCATCAGTGAGTCGATGGGGGGCTATGGCTACACCTTC
CAISESMGGYGYTF
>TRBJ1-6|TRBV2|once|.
TGTGCCAGCAGTGGATGGGACACGAGCTCCTATAATTCACCCCTCCACTTT
CASSGWDTSSYNSPLHF
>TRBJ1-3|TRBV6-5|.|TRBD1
TGTGCCAGCAGTCCGACAGGGCGTGGAAACACCATATATTTT
CASSPTGRGNTIYF
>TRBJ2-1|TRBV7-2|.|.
TGTGCCAGCAGCCGAACCGGGACTCCCCAGTTCTTC
CASSRTGTPQFF
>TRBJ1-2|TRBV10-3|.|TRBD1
TGTGCCATCAGTGCGGGACAGGGGTTTTATGGCTACACCTTC
CAISAGQGFYGYTF
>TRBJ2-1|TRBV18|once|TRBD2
TGTGCCAGCTCACCAGCTAGCGGGGGGGGCTACAATGAGCAGTTCTTC
CASSPASGGGYNEQFF
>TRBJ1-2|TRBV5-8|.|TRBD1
TGTGCCAGCAGCTGGCCCCTTGGACAGGGACCATTC
CASSWPLGQGPF
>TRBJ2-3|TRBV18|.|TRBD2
TGTGCCAGCTCACCACCGGGGAGGGCAGAAGATACGCAGTATTTT
CASSPPGRAEDTQYF